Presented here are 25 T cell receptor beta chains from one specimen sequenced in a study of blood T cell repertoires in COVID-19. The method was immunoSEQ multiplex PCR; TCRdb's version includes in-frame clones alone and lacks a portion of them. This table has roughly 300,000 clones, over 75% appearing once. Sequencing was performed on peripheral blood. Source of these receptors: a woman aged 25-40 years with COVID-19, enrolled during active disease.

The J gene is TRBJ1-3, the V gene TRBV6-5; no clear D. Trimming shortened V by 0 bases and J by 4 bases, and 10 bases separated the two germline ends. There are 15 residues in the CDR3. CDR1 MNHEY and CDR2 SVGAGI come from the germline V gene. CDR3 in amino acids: CASSYSGGAGNTIYF. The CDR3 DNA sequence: TGTGCCAGCAGTTACTCAGGAGGCGCGGGAAACACCATATATTTT.

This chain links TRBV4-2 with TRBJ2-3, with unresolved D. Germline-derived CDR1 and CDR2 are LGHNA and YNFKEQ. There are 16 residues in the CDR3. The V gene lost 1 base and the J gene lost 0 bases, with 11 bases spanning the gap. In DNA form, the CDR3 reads TGTGCCAGCAGCCAAGTAGGCGGCCTAAGCACAGATACGCAGTATTTT. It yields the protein CASSQVGGLSTDTQYF.

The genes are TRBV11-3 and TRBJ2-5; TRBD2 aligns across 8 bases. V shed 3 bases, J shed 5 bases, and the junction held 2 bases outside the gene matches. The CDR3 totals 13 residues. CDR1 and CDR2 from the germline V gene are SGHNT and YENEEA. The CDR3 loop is CASSFTGGETQYF. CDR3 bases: TGTGCCAGCAGCTTCACGGGAGGGGAGACCCAGTACTTC.

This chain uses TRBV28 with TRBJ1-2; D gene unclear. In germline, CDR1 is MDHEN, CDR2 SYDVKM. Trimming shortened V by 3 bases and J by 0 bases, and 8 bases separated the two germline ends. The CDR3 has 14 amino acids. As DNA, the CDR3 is TGTGCCAGCAGTTTGCTTTTAGCTAACTATGGCTACACCTTC. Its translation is CASSLLLANYGYTF.

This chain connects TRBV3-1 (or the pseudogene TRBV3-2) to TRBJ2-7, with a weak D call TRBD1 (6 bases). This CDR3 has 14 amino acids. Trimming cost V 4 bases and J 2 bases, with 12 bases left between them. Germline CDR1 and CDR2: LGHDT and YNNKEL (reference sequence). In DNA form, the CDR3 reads TGTGCCAGCAGCCGATACCGGGACACCTACGAGCAGTACTTC. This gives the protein CASSRYRDTYEQYF.

The CDR3 sequence: CASSIFGGPTYEQYF. CDR3 nucleotide sequence: TGTGCCAGTAGTATATTCGGCGGGCCTACCTACGAGCAGTACTTC. The chain links TRBV19 to TRBJ2-7; TRBD2 might be the D (5 bases). The CDR3 is 15 residues long. Germline V gives CDR1 LNHDA, CDR2 SQIVND (reference sequence). V was shortened by 2 bases and J by 2 bases, with 13 bases between the two germline ends. The full variable domain, completed using reference TRBV19 and TRBJ2-7, is DGGITQSPKYLFRKEGQNVTLSCEQNLNHDAMYWYRQDPGQGLRLIYYSQIVNDFQKGDIAEGYSVSREKKESFPLTVTSAQKNPTAFYLCASSIFGGPTYEQYFGPGTRLTVT.

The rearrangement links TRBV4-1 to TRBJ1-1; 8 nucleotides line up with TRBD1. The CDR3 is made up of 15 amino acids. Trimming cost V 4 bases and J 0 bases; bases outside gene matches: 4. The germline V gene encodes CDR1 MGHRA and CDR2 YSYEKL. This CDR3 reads CASSPGTGVNTEAFF. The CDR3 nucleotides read TGCGCCAGCAGCCCTGGGACAGGAGTGAACACTGAAGCTTTCTTT.

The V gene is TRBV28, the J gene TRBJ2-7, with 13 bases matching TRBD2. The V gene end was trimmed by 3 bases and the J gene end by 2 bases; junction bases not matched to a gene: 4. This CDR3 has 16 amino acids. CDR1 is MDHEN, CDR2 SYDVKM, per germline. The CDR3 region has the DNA TGTGCCAGCAGTTTGTCTACTAGCGGGAGGGCCTACGAGCAGTACTTC. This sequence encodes CASSLSTSGRAYEQYF.

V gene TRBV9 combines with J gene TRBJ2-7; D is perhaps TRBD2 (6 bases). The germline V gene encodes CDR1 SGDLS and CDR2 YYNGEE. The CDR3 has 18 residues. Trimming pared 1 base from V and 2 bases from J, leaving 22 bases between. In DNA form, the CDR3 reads TGTGCCAGCAGCGTATCTCCCACTAGCCATTACCGAACCTACGAGCAGTACTTC. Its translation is CASSVSPTSHYRTYEQYF.

CDR3 sequence (DNA): TGTGCCAGCAGTTTAGGCGGGAGTACAGATACGCAGTATTTT. Its protein is CASSLGGSTDTQYF. The chain couples TRBV27 to TRBJ2-3, with 7 bases aligning to TRBD2. The CDR3 has 14 residues. CDR1 MNHEY and CDR2 SMNVEV come from the germline V gene (reference sequence). The V and J ends lost 2 bases and 3 bases, in that order; junction bases with no gene match: 2.

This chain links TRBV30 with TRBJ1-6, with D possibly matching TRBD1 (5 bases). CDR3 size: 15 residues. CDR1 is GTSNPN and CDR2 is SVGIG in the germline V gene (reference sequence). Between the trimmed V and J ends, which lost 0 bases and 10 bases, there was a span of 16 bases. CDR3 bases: TGTGCCTGGAGTGTCCTTCCAGGGACTAGGTCACCCCTCCACTTT. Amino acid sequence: CAWSVLPGTRSPLHF.

This chain's CDR3 is CASSPQVLHNEQFF. The CDR3 nucleotides are TGTGCCAGCAGCCCGCAGGTCCTCCACAATGAGCAGTTCTTC. The chain links TRBV3-1 (or the pseudogene TRBV3-2) to TRBJ2-1; D remains ambiguous. CDR3 length equals 14 residues. Germline V gene sequence: CDR1 LGHDT, CDR2 YNNKEL (reference sequence). Trimming took off 4 bases at V and 5 bases at J, with 12 bases between the two ends.

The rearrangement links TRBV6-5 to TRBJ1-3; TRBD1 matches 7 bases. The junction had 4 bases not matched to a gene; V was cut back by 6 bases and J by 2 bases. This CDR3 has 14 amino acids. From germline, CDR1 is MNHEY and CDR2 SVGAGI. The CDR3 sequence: CASSPTGTGNTIYF. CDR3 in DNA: TGTGCCAGCAGCCCGACAGGGACTGGAAACACCATATATTTT.

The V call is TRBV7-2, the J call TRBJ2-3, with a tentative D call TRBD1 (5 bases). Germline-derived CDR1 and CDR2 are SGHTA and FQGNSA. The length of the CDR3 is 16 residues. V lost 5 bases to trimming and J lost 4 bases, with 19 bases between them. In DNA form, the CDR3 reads TGTGCCAGCAGCCGCTCTGGGGCTTCGGGCGCAGATACGCAGTATTTT. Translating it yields CASSRSGASGADTQYF.

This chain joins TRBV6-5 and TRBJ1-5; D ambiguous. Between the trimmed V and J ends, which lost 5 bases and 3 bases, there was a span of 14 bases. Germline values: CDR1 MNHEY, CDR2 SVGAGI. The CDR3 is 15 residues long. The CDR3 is CASSLHADHNQPQHF. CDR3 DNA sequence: TGTGCCAGCAGTCTCCACGCGGATCACAATCAGCCCCAGCATTTT.

CDR3 loop: CASSLPGREAEQYF. CDR3 sequence (DNA): TGCGCCAGCAGCCTCCCTGGGAGGGAGGCCGAGCAGTACTTC. This sequence joins TRBV4-1 and TRBJ2-7; 7 bases are a match to TRBD2. The CDR3 runs 14 residues. V was clipped by 4 bases and J by 6 bases; unmatched bases: 9. Germline-derived CDR1 and CDR2 are MGHRA and YSYEKL.

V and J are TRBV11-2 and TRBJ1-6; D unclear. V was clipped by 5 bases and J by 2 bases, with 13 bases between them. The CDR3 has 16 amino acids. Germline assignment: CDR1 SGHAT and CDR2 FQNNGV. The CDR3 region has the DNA TGTGCCAGCAGCCCTAGCCGGGTCCCCTATAATTCACCCCTCCACTTT. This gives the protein CASSPSRVPYNSPLHF.

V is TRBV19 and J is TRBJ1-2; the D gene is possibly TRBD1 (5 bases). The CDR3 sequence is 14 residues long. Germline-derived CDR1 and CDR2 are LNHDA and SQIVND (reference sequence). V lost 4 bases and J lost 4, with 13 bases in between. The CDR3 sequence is CASSTGQGFYGYTF. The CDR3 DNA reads TGTGCCAGTAGTACCGGCCAGGGTTTCTATGGCTACACCTTC.

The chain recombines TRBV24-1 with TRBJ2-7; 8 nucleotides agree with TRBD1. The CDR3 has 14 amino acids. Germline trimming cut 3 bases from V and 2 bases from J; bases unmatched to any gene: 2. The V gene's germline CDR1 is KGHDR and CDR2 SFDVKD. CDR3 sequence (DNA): TGTGCCACCAGTGATACGACAGGGGCCTACGAGCAGTACTTC. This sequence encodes CATSDTTGAYEQYF.

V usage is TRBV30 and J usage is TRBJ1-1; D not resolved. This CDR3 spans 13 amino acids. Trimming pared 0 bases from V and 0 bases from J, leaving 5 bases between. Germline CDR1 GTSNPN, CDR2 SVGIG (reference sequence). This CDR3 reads CAWSVRLNTEAFF. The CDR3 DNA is TGTGCCTGGAGTGTACGGTTGAACACTGAAGCTTTCTTT.

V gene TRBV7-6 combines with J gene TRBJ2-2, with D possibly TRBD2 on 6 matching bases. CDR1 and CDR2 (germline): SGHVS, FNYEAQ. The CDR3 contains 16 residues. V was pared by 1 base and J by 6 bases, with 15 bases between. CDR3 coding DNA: TGTGCCAGCAGCTTAGAAACGGGAGTGAGGGCCGGGGAGCTGTTTTTT. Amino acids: CASSLETGVRAGELFF.

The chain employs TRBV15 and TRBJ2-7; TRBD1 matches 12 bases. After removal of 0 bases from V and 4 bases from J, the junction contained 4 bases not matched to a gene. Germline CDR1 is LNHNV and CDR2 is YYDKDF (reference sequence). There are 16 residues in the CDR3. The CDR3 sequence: CATSRDPGQGAYEQYF. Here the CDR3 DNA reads TGTGCCACCAGCAGAGATCCGGGACAGGGGGCTTACGAGCAGTACTTC.

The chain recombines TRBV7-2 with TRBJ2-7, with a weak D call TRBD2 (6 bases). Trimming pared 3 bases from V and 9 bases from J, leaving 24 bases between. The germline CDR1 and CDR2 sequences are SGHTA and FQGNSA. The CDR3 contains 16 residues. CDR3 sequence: CASSFRWGSGRGAQYF. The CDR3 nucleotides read TGTGCCAGCAGCTTTAGATGGGGTAGCGGTCGAGGAGCGCAGTACTTC.

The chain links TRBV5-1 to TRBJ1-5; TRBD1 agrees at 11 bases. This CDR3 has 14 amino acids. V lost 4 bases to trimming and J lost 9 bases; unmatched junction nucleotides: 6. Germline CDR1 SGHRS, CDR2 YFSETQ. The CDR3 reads CASSPGTGGGPQHF. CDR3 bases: TGCGCCAGCAGCCCCGGGACAGGGGGGGGGCCCCAGCATTTT. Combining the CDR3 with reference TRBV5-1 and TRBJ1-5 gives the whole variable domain KAGVTQTPRYLIKTRGQQVTLSCSPISGHRSVSWYQQTPGQGLQFLFEYFSETQRNKGNFPGRFSGRQFSNSRSEMNVSTLELGDSALYLCASSPGTGGGPQHFGDGTRLSIL.

CDR3 DNA: TGTGCCAGTAGTAGGAGTTCTAGCTCTGGGGCCAACGTCCTGACTTTC. This translates into CASSRSSSSGANVLTF. The V and J genes are TRBV19 and TRBJ2-6; D uncertain. This CDR3 contains 16 residues. Germline CDR1 is LNHDA and CDR2 is SQIVND (reference sequence). The V gene lost 4 bases and the J gene lost 0 bases, with 10 bases spanning the gap.